The 17 T cell receptor beta chains presented below share a single source sample, sequenced in a study of molecular identifiers for immune sequencing clone quantification. In TCRdb, the PCR reads were re-called with MiXCR into one record per CDR3 protein. The sample has approximately 500,000 distinct CDR3 sequences; roughly 24% are singletons. The specimen was naive CD8+ T cells from blood, with Jurkat cell RNA spiked in. Subset here: FACS-sorted CD8+CD4-CCR7+CD45RA+ naive T cells. Every receptor here comes from a human donor in good health. Some libraries in this study had Jurkat cell RNA spiked in.

In the case of this clonotype: The junction and the germline gene differ at one end; a read error may be behind it. The J gene is TRBJ1-3, the V gene TRBV7-9; D is possibly TRBD1 (6 bases). This CDR3 spans 17 amino acids. Germline-derived CDR1 and CDR2 are SEHNR and FQNEAQ (reference sequence). The CDR3 DNA reads TGTGCCAGCAACTTATTTGACAGGACCCTCTCTGGAAACACCATATATTTT. Translated: CASNLFDRTLSGNTIYF.

V gene TRBV9 combines with J gene TRBJ2-7; 12 positions agree with TRBD2. V lost 3 bases to trimming and J lost 3 bases; unmatched junction nucleotides: 7. CDR3 length: 16 amino acids. The germline CDR1 and CDR2 sequences are SGDLS and YYNGEE. The CDR3 sequence: CASSAGGLAGSYEQYF. CDR3 nucleotide sequence: TGTGCCAGCAGCGCGGGGGGACTAGCGGGCAGCTACGAGCAGTACTTC.

The chain links TRBV27 to TRBJ2-7; D gene unclear. Germline V gene sequence: CDR1 MNHEY, CDR2 SMNVEV (reference sequence). Trimming shortened V by 5 bases and J by 2 bases, and 13 bases separated the two germline ends. CDR3 length equals 14 residues. CDR3 sequence reads: CASSPYRGAYEQYF. CDR3 in DNA: TGTGCCAGCAGTCCGTATCGTGGGGCCTACGAGCAGTACTTC.

In its sample, this clonotype was seen many times. The V call is TRBV12-3 or TRBV12-4, the J call TRBJ1-5, with D hard to call. Deletions cut 3 bases from V and 10 bases from J, with 19 bases between. CDR3 length: 15 residues. DNA of the CDR3: TGTGCCAGCAGTTTCACAGTAGGGCCCCTGGGCCCCCAGCATTTT. Translating it yields CASSFTVGPLGPQHF.

The chain uses TRBV19 and TRBJ2-7; 8 bases line up with TRBD1. Unmatched junction bases numbered 1, after V lost 0 bases and J lost 6 bases. Germline V gene data show CDR1 as LNHDA and CDR2 as SQIVND (reference sequence). The CDR3 totals 13 residues. The chain's CDR3 is CASSIDDRGEQYF. As DNA, the CDR3 is TGTGCCAGTAGTATAGATGACAGGGGCGAGCAGTACTTC.

This clonotype was observed a few times. The chain employs TRBV19 and TRBJ2-2; 8 bases fit TRBD1. CDR3 size: 15 residues. CDR1 and CDR2 from the germline V gene are LNHDA and SQIVND (reference sequence). V lost 6 bases, J lost 5 bases, and 8 bases stayed unmatched. The CDR3 protein is CASRHRDRFTGELFF. The CDR3 bases are TGTGCCAGTAGACACCGGGACAGGTTTACCGGGGAGCTGTTTTTT.

This clonotype has just a few counts. The V and J genes are TRBV3-1 and TRBJ2-2; the match to TRBD2 covers 9 bases. CDR1 and CDR2 from the germline V gene are LGHDT and YNNKEL (reference sequence). V lost 2 bases to trimming and J lost 5 bases; unmatched junction nucleotides: 3. The CDR3 covers 15 residues. The CDR3 nucleotides read TGTGCCAGCAGCCAAAATCTAGCGGGGACCGGGGAGCTGTTTTTT. Residues: CASSQNLAGTGELFF.

The chain links TRBV4-1 to TRBJ2-3, with 10 bases identical to TRBD2. J lost 5 bases, V lost 4 bases, and 3 bases had no gene match. The V gene's germline CDR1 is MGHRA and CDR2 YSYEKL. The CDR3 sequence is 14 residues long. CDR3: CASSPASGGDTQYF. CDR3 DNA: TGCGCCAGCAGCCCGGCTAGCGGGGGAGATACGCAGTATTTT.

This sequence joins TRBV28 and TRBJ2-5, with 14 bases lining up with TRBD2. This CDR3 is built from 18 residues. V was pared by 4 bases and J by 3 bases, with 10 bases of the junction left unmatched. Germline CDR1 reads MDHEN; CDR2 reads SYDVKM. The CDR3 nucleotides are TGTGCCAGCAGTTCCGGGACTAGCGGGAGTAAACTAGAAGAGACCCAGTACTTC. This sequence encodes CASSSGTSGSKLEETQYF.

This clonotype appeared a single time. A much larger clonotype is one base distant, so this may be a read error. The chain has TRBV14 and TRBJ2-3; D gene uncertain. The CDR3 covers 13 residues. Germline V gene data show CDR1 as SGHDN and CDR2 as FVKESK. This CDR3 is CASSRVSPDKQYF. Here the CDR3 DNA reads TGTGCCAGCAGCCGGGTCAGTCCAGATAAGCAGTATTTT.

J is TRBJ2-7 and V is TRBV7-6; TRBD1 matches 8 bases. This CDR3 is built from 16 residues. V lost 4 bases, J lost 6 bases, and 14 bases stayed unmatched. In germline, CDR1 is SGHVS, CDR2 FNYEAQ. CDR3: CASSSAWGTGLFEQYF. Here the CDR3 DNA reads TGTGCCAGCAGCTCCGCTTGGGGGACAGGACTTTTCGAGCAGTACTTC.

On this clonotype: A much larger clone sits a single nucleotide away, making a read error possible. V and J are TRBV7-9 and TRBJ2-5, with D tentatively TRBD2 (6 bases). V was pared by 4 bases and J by 2 bases, with 17 bases between. The CDR3 is 16 amino acids. The germline V gene encodes CDR1 SEHNR and CDR2 FQNEAQ (reference sequence). Here the CDR3 reads CASSSISGRQQETQYF. In DNA form, the CDR3 reads TGTGCCAGCAGCTCGATAAGCGGGCGCCAGCAAGAGACCCAGTACTTC.

The chain recombines TRBV20-1 with TRBJ2-4; TRBD2 matches at 9 bases. V was clipped by 6 bases and J by 8 bases; unmatched bases: 14. This CDR3 spans 15 amino acids. Germline CDR1 DFQATT, CDR2 SNEGSKA (reference sequence). CDR3 DNA: TGCAGTGCCCCGCTCCCCGGACTAGCGCTGGACATTCAGTACTTC. Translating gives CSAPLPGLALDIQYF.

In this sample, this clonotype turned up a few times. This sequence joins TRBV19 and TRBJ1-2, with D possibly matching TRBD1 (5 bases). CDR3 length: 15 amino acids. V was shortened by 7 bases and J by 1 base, with 16 bases between the two germline ends. CDR1 and CDR2 (germline): LNHDA, SQIVND (reference sequence). The CDR3: CASNLGHSLNYGYTF. In DNA form, the CDR3 reads TGTGCCAGTAACCTGGGGCACAGTCTTAACTATGGCTACACCTTC. Supplemented by reference TRBV19 and TRBJ1-2, the full variable domain reads DGGITQSPKYLFRKEGQNVTLSCEQNLNHDAMYWYRQDPGQGLRLIYYSQIVNDFQKGDIAEGYSVSREKKESFPLTVTSAQKNPTAFYLCASNLGHSLNYGYTFGSGTRLTVV.

This clonotype was seen once. The junction and the germline gene differ at one end; a read error may be behind it. The rearrangement links TRBV27 to TRBJ1-1; 8 nucleotides align to TRBD1. The CDR3 runs 15 residues. CDR1 and CDR2 (germline): MNHEY, SMNVEV (reference sequence). This chain's CDR3 is CASGQGGVQRTEAVF. CDR3 coding DNA: TGTGCCAGCGGACAGGGCGGCGTACAACGCACTGAAGCTGTCTTT.

The chain couples TRBV4-3 to TRBJ2-5, with a possible D match to TRBD2 (6 bases). V lost 0 bases, J lost 5 bases, and 16 bases lay in between. Germline CDR1 is LGHNA and CDR2 is YSLEER. The CDR3 is 16 residues long. Here the CDR3 reads CASSQDPGGARETQYF. The CDR3, as DNA: TGCGCCAGCAGCCAAGATCCCGGCGGGGCCCGGGAGACCCAGTACTTC.

This clonotype was found many times. The chain combines TRBV6-2 or TRBV6-3 with TRBJ1-5; D ambiguous. CDR3 length: 11 residues. The germline V and J ends were trimmed by 6 bases and 3 bases, with 3 bases remaining between them. CDR1 MNHEY and CDR2 SVGEGT come from the germline V gene. This CDR3 reads CASRNNQPQHF. The CDR3 bases are TGTGCCAGCAGGAACAATCAGCCCCAGCATTTT.